The clone carrying this TCR beta chain was counted ten times or more. Its cognate antigen is unknown. The junction departs from germline at one end; a sequencing error may be responsible. The sample contains more than one DNA sequence encoding this CDR3. The source of the sample is a study of metastatic and nonmetastatic thyroid tumors. Study background: The comparison covered peripheral blood and tumor or nodule tissue in malignant and benign thyroid patients. Regarding the study as a whole: In blood and tumor, TCR beta diversity was reportedly significantly higher in malignant thyroid tumors than in benign nodules.

TCRdb reanalyzed the PCR reads with MiXCR. Seen here are tens of thousands of clones, approximately 15% observed once, and the top ten hold around 7.2%. CDR1 and CDR2 from the germline V gene are LGHNA and YSLEER. CDR3 length: 15 residues. No patient received treatment before thyroid surgery. The receptor was derived from a female donor with papillary thyroid cancer or a benign thyroid nodule (not recorded which). Some clones in this sample may be carry-over from other donors' samples. The sample consisted of blood. The gene calls are TRBV4-3 and TRBJ1-1; weak D call: TRBD1 (5 bases). The CDR3 region is CASSQEQAVNTEAFF. CDR3 coding DNA: TGCGCCAGCAGCCAGGAACAGGCTGTGAATACTGAAGCTTTCTTT.